This T cell receptor beta chain is from a study of cytomegalovirus exposure and HLA in healthy donors. The CDR3 spans 16 residues. Germline V gives CDR1 LNHNV, CDR2 YYDKDF (reference sequence). The V and J ends lost 1 base and 2 bases respectively, with 12 bases between them. TCRdb's copy holds only in-frame clones and misses some; the assay was immunoSEQ multiplex PCR. The sample consists of under 200,000 clones, about 89% of them appearing once. The donors belonged to the roughly 110-subject validation cohort, separate from the approximately 700-subject first cohort. Sequenced material: PBMCs. The sequence came from a young woman in good health and CMV-seropositive. The V and J genes are TRBV15 and TRBJ1-3; tentative D call: TRBD1 (5 bases). The CDR3 bases are TGTGCCACCAGCAGAGGGCTGGCAGGGCCTGGAAACACCATATATTTT. It translates to CATSRGLAGPGNTIYF.